This is a list of T cell receptor beta chains from one sample in a study of shared clonotypes between healthy human individuals. The data were produced by immunoSEQ multiplex PCR, yet TCRdb's version contains in-frame clones alone and is incomplete. This sample carries about 2.5 million clones, just under 95% of them seen once, and the ten largest clones take approximately 0.39%. The material sequenced was naive CD4+ T cells from PBMCs. Receptors were obtained from a man younger than 35 in good health. Some clones in this sample may be carry-over from other donors' samples. The CDR3 runs from the conserved cysteine through the conserved F or W. A D gene is named only where the DNA matches it firmly.

cdr3_length	j_call	v_call	d_call	cdr3_aa	cdr3_nt
16	TRBJ2-6	TRBV29-1	.	CSAVTIRGAGANVLTF	TGCAGCGCAGTCACTATTCGCGGGGCTGGGGCCAACGTCCTGACTTTC
15	TRBJ1-2	TRBV28	.	CASSRSGTPSYGYTF	TGTGCCAGCAGTAGATCCGGGACACCGAGCTATGGCTACACCTTC
12	TRBJ2-5	TRBV2	.	CASKRNQETQYF	TGTGCCAGCAAGAGGAATCAAGAGACCCAGTACTTC
16	TRBJ2-1	TRBV5-4	.	CASSEYGGPPYNEQFF	TGTGCCAGCAGCGAATACGGAGGCCCGCCTTACAATGAGCAGTTCTTC
14	TRBJ2-6	TRBV5-6	.	CASSLASGANVLTF	TGTGCCAGCAGCTTGGCCTCTGGGGCCAACGTCCTGACTTTC
16	TRBJ2-5	TRBV4-1	TRBD1	CASSQDRDRGMETQYF	TGCGCCAGCAGCCAAGATAGGGACAGGGGAATGGAGACCCAGTACTTC
14	TRBJ1-2	TRBV5-8	TRBD1	CASSEDRRNYGYTF	TGTGCCAGCAGCGAGGACAGGCGGAACTATGGCTACACCTTC
14	TRBJ1-3	TRBV6-6	.	CASSLGTSGNTIYF	TGTGCCAGCAGCCTAGGAACCTCTGGAAACACCATATATTTT
17	TRBJ2-3	TRBV4-1	TRBD1	CASSQLMTGGHADTQYF	TGCGCCAGCAGCCAGTTGATGACAGGGGGCCACGCAGATACGCAGTATTTT
16	TRBJ2-5	TRBV9	.	CASSVGGASEQETQYF	TGTGCCAGCAGCGTCGGAGGGGCTAGCGAGCAAGAGACCCAGTACTTC
15	TRBJ1-3	TRBV19	.	CASKRGDGSGNTIYF	TGTGCCAGTAAACGGGGGGATGGCTCTGGAAACACCATATATTTT
12	TRBJ1-2	TRBV6-1	.	CASSEVDYGYTF	TGTGCCAGCAGTGAAGTAGATTATGGCTACACCTTC
15	TRBJ2-1	TRBV7-2	.	CASSFSSSSYNEQFF	TGTGCCAGCAGCTTCAGCAGTTCCTCCTACAATGAGCAGTTCTTC
15	TRBJ1-4	TRBV30	TRBD1	CAWSFQQGANEKLFF	TGTGCCTGGAGCTTCCAACAGGGGGCTAATGAAAAACTGTTTTTT